The 30 T cell receptor beta chains given below trace back to one sample, sequenced in a study of T-cell reconstitution after alpha-beta-depleted transplantation in children. TCRbeta library construction was performed incorporating unique molecular identifiers. TCRdb reprocessed the PCR reads via MiXCR and lists one record per CDR3 protein. The table includes around 700,000 distinct CDR3 sequences, roughly 13% detected once. The input for sequencing was PBMCs, taken before TCRalphabeta/CD19-depleted stem cell transplant. These receptors all stem from a girl aged 2 to 9 with congenital amegakaryocytic thrombocytopenia, due to receive a stem cell transplant.

This clonotype was seen at least ten times. The chain recombines TRBV7-2 with TRBJ2-3; 10 bases are a match to TRBD2. Germline V CDR1 and CDR2: SGHTA, FQGNSA. V shed 1 base, J shed 5 bases, and the junction held 6 bases outside the gene matches. The CDR3 has 16 residues. The CDR3 nucleotides are TGTGCCAGCAGCTTAGAGTCAGCGGGGGGGATAGATACGCAGTATTTT. This encodes CASSLESAGGIDTQYF.

In its sample, this clonotype was seen a few times. The chain couples TRBV7-6 to TRBJ2-1, with 7 bases fitting TRBD2. The ends lost 1 base at V and 12 bases at J; junction bases unmatched: 18. This CDR3 has 17 residues. Germline V lookup: CDR1 SGHVS, CDR2 FNYEAQ. The CDR3 here is CASSLVLAGEMHRGQFF. DNA for the CDR3: TGTGCCAGCAGCTTAGTATTGGCGGGGGAGATGCACCGAGGGCAGTTCTTC.

The gene calls are TRBV29-1 and TRBJ2-7; D unclear. The germline CDR1 and CDR2 sequences are SQVTM and ANQGSEA. Between the trimmed V and J ends, which lost 7 bases and 0 bases, there was a span of 13 bases. This CDR3 comprises 13 residues. The CDR3 loop reads CSGHDGNSYEQYF. The DNA for the CDR3 is TGCAGCGGCCATGATGGGAACTCCTACGAGCAGTACTTC.

In its sample, this clonotype was seen a few times. The chain uses TRBV20-1 and TRBJ2-7, with 8 bases identical to TRBD2. The germline CDR1 and CDR2 sequences are DFQATT and SNEGSKA (reference sequence). There are 14 residues in the CDR3. With 5 bases clipped from V and 0 bases from J, the junction kept 6 bases outside the gene matches. CDR3 sequence: CSALAGLSSYEQYF. As DNA, the CDR3 is TGCAGTGCTCTAGCGGGCTTGAGCTCCTACGAGCAGTACTTC.

V and J are TRBV12-3 or TRBV12-4 and TRBJ2-7, with 11 nucleotides matching TRBD2. The CDR3 extends over 16 amino acids. V was pared by 3 bases and J by 1 base, with 5 bases of the junction left unmatched. The CDR3 DNA reads TGTGCCAGCAGTTTCGCGACTAGCGGGGTGTCCTACGAGCAGTACTTC. Translation: CASSFATSGVSYEQYF.

This clonotype was recorded at least ten times. The V gene is TRBV12-3 or TRBV12-4, the J gene TRBJ2-3, with TRBD2 matching 10 bases. V lost 7 bases to trimming and J lost 3 bases; unmatched junction nucleotides: 13. The CDR3 totals 17 residues. The CDR3 DNA follows: TGTGCCAGCAACCTACAAGCGGGAGGGCCGAAGACAGATACGCAGTATTTT. This encodes CASNLQAGGPKTDTQYF.

This clonotype has at least ten counts. The V gene is TRBV5-1, the J gene TRBJ2-7; weak D call: TRBD2 (6 bases). This CDR3 spans 18 amino acids. Between the trimmed V and J ends, which lost 4 bases and 1 base, there was a span of 24 bases. Germline values: CDR1 SGHRS, CDR2 YFSETQ. CDR3 residues: CASSLFRIRDSTSYEQYF. For the CDR3, the DNA is TGCGCCAGCAGCCTATTCAGAATTCGGGACTCTACTTCCTACGAGCAGTACTTC.

There are many counts of this clonotype. V is TRBV10-3 and J is TRBJ2-3; D gene ambiguous. This CDR3 has 14 residues. The V gene lost 4 bases and the J gene lost 3 bases, with 11 bases spanning the gap. Per the germline V gene, CDR1 is ENHRY and CDR2 is SYGVKD. The CDR3 sequence: CAISGALITDTQYF. As DNA, the CDR3 is TGTGCCATCAGTGGAGCTCTGATTACAGATACGCAGTATTTT.

This rearrangement joins TRBV3-1 to TRBJ2-2; 8 bases are a match to TRBD2. J gave up 5 bases and V 6 bases, and 11 bases lay outside the gene matches. The CDR3 totals 16 residues. Germline CDR1 is LGHDT and CDR2 is YNNKEL (reference sequence). The CDR3 protein is CASSTGRTSRTGELFF. The CDR3 DNA sequence: TGTGCCAGCAGTACAGGGCGGACTAGCAGGACCGGGGAGCTGTTTTTT.

This clonotype was seen repeatedly, ten times or more. This sequence joins TRBV20-1 and TRBJ1-1; D gene ambiguous. The V gene lost 0 bases and the J gene lost 1 base, with 9 bases spanning the gap. CDR3 length: 14 residues. Germline-derived CDR1 and CDR2 are DFQATT and SNEGSKA (reference sequence). This chain's CDR3 is CSAREGRANTEAFF. For the CDR3, the DNA is TGCAGTGCTAGAGAAGGTCGGGCGAACACTGAAGCTTTCTTT.

The chain has TRBV27 and TRBJ2-5; D gene uncertain. Germline assignment: CDR1 MNHEY and CDR2 SMNVEV (reference sequence). This CDR3 region has 15 residues. V lost 2 bases, J lost 5 bases, and 15 bases lay in between. The CDR3 is CASSLMASFVETQYF. DNA of the CDR3: TGTGCCAGCAGTTTAATGGCCTCCTTCGTGGAGACCCAGTACTTC.

The chain joins TRBV20-1 to TRBJ2-3; 7 bases match TRBD1. Germline CDR1 and CDR2: DFQATT and SNEGSKA (reference sequence). J gave up 4 bases and V 5 bases, and 9 bases lay outside the gene matches. There are 14 residues in the CDR3. Written as DNA, the CDR3 is TGCAGTGCTCTCCGGGACAGCTACCCAGATACGCAGTATTTT. Translated: CSALRDSYPDTQYF.

This clonotype was observed at least ten times. This rearrangement joins TRBV5-1 to TRBJ2-3; 7 bases are a match to TRBD1. The CDR3 has 14 amino acids. The ends lost 7 bases at V and 2 bases at J; junction bases unmatched: 7. CDR1 is SGHRS, CDR2 YFSETQ, per germline. The CDR3 protein is CASEPGTATDTQYF. Written as DNA, the CDR3 is TGCGCCAGCGAACCCGGGACAGCCACAGATACGCAGTATTTT.

As DNA, the CDR3 is TGTGCCAGCAGCCCCCACTATGACACCACCTACAATGAGCAGTTCTTC. Residues: CASSPHYDTTYNEQFF. V gene TRBV7-9 combines with J gene TRBJ2-1; no firm D call. V lost 5 bases, J lost 2 bases, and 16 bases lay in between. This CDR3 has 16 residues. Germline V gene lookup returns CDR1 SEHNR and CDR2 FQNEAQ (reference sequence).

A few counts support this clonotype. The chain uses TRBV7-2 and TRBJ2-1; maybe TRBD2 (6 bases). Deletions cut 9 bases from V and 10 bases from J, with 22 bases between. Germline V CDR1 and CDR2: SGHTA, FQGNSA. The CDR3 loop spans 14 amino acids. The CDR3 reads CASKETRAGGEQFF. The CDR3 DNA reads TGTGCCAGTAAGGAGACTAGGGCAGGCGGGGAGCAGTTCTTC. Full variable domain (rest looked up from reference TRBV7-2 and TRBJ2-1): GAGVSQSPSNKVTEKGKDVELRCDPISGHTALYWYRQSLGQGLEFLIYFQGNSAPDKSGLPSDRFSAERTGGSVSTLTIQRTQQEDSAVYLCASKETRAGGEQFFGPGTRLTVL.

The CDR3 DNA reads as TGTGCCAGCAGTGACTCCAGGGAGGTCGGCGAGCAGTACTTC. It specifies CASSDSREVGEQYF. The V gene is TRBV25-1, the J gene TRBJ2-7, with D maybe TRBD2 (6 bases). This CDR3 has 14 amino acids. V lost 3 bases and J lost 6, with 15 bases in between. The germline V gene encodes CDR1 MGHDK and CDR2 SYGVNS.

Remarks on this clonotype: The junction does not match germline at one end; this may be a read error. J is TRBJ2-2 and V is TRBV7-3, with 7 bases lining up with TRBD2. CDR1 SGHTA and CDR2 FQGTGA come from the germline V gene. This CDR3 is 16 amino acids long. CDR3 region: CASSVMTSLNIGELFF. For the CDR3, the DNA is TGTGCCAGCAGCGTGATGACTAGCTTGAACATCGGGGAGCTGTTTTTT.

At least ten counts were recorded for this clonotype. The genes are TRBV5-6 and TRBJ2-3; D might be TRBD1 (6 bases). Trimming cost V 0 bases and J 2 bases, with 10 bases left between them. CDR1 and CDR2 (germline): SGHDT, YYEEEE. The CDR3 covers 15 residues. The CDR3 reads CASSLVGDTTDTQYF. The CDR3 DNA reads TGTGCCAGCAGCTTGGTTGGGGACACCACAGATACGCAGTATTTT.

This clonotype was seen ten or more times. The chain uses TRBV20-1 and TRBJ1-5; TRBD1 might be the D (5 bases). Between the trimmed V and J ends, which lost 6 bases and 3 bases, there was a span of 12 bases. The germline CDR1 and CDR2 sequences are DFQATT and SNEGSKA (reference sequence). CDR3 size: 13 residues. The CDR3 region has the DNA TGCAGTGCCTCTCGGGACTCCAATCAGCCCCAGCATTTT. Translation: CSASRDSNQPQHF.

V and J are TRBV7-9 and TRBJ1-1, with TRBD1 matching 7 bases. This CDR3 is built from 14 residues. The V and J ends lost 2 bases and 7 bases, in that order; junction bases with no gene match: 7. Germline values: CDR1 SEHNR, CDR2 FQNEAQ (reference sequence). CDR3: CASSLLQGQGEAFF. For the CDR3, the DNA is TGTGCCAGCAGCTTACTACAGGGGCAGGGTGAAGCTTTCTTT.

This clonotype was seen many times. The V and J genes are TRBV10-3 and TRBJ2-7, with 8 bases matching TRBD1. The germline V gene encodes CDR1 ENHRY and CDR2 SYGVKD. This CDR3 comprises 15 residues. Trimming cost V 4 bases and J 2 bases; bases outside gene matches: 7. The CDR3 protein is CAISGDRSPTYEQYF. CDR3 coding DNA: TGTGCCATCAGTGGGGACAGGTCACCAACCTACGAGCAGTACTTC.

This clonotype was seen at least ten times. The V call is TRBV5-1, the J call TRBJ1-1; 7 nucleotides align to TRBD1. After removal of 4 bases from V and 6 bases from J, the junction contained 3 bases not matched to a gene. The CDR3 consists of 12 residues. The germline V gene encodes CDR1 SGHRS and CDR2 YFSETQ. CDR3 bases: TGCGCCAGCAGCGACAGGGTGTCTGAAGCTTTCTTT. Its protein product is CASSDRVSEAFF.

This clonotype has a handful of counts. This chain connects TRBV18 to TRBJ1-4, with D possibly being TRBD1 (6 bases). V lost 5 bases, J lost 8 bases, and 18 bases lay in between. The germline V gene has CDR1 KGHSH and CDR2 LQKENI. This CDR3 comprises 15 residues. This CDR3 is CASSTIAGVNEKLFF. CDR3 nucleotide sequence: TGTGCCAGCTCAACGATCGCAGGGGTAAACGAAAAACTGTTTTTT.

J is TRBJ2-7 and V is TRBV3-1; 11 nucleotides line up with TRBD2. This CDR3 region has 15 residues. V dropped 3 bases and J dropped 3; count of bases not matched to a gene: 4. CDR1 is LGHDT and CDR2 is YNNKEL in the germline V gene (reference sequence). The CDR3 region is CASSQIAGGRYEQYF. The DNA for the CDR3 is TGTGCCAGCAGCCAGATAGCGGGAGGGCGCTACGAGCAGTACTTC.

As to this clonotype: Possible read error: a much larger clone is one base away. The V call is TRBV20-1, the J call TRBJ2-1, with 14 nucleotides matching TRBD2. CDR3 length: 15 residues. Germline V CDR1 and CDR2: DFQATT, SNEGSKA (reference sequence). The CDR3: CSASKGTSGSDEQSF. The CDR3 region has the DNA TGCAGTGCTAGTAAAGGGACTAGCGGGAGCGATGAGCAGTCCTTC.

This clonotype was detected ten times or more. The chain combines TRBV5-1 with TRBJ2-1; TRBD2 might be the D (5 bases). The V gene lost 4 bases and the J gene lost 7 bases, with 12 bases spanning the gap. CDR1 and CDR2 (germline): SGHRS, YFSETQ. The CDR3 totals 13 residues. Here the CDR3 reads CASSGTGFNEQFF. The CDR3 region has the DNA TGCGCCAGCAGCGGCACGGGGTTTAATGAGCAGTTCTTC.

This clonotype was observed at least ten times. V is TRBV20-1 and J is TRBJ2-7, with 7 nucleotides matching TRBD1. CDR1 and CDR2 (germline): DFQATT, SNEGSKA (reference sequence). The V and J ends lost 0 bases and 3 bases, in that order; junction bases with no gene match: 5. CDR3 size: 14 residues. The CDR3 DNA reads as TGCAGTGCTAGAGAGACAGGGCGCAGCTACGAGCAGTACTTC. It encodes CSARETGRSYEQYF.

The chain couples TRBV12-3 or TRBV12-4 to TRBJ2-1, with TRBD1 as a possible D gene (6 bases). The CDR3 is made up of 15 amino acids. Trimming pared 1 base from V and 8 bases from J, leaving 15 bases between. The CDR3 here is CASSLVGQPEDEQFF. The CDR3 nucleotides read TGTGCCAGCAGTTTAGTAGGACAGCCCGAGGATGAGCAGTTCTTC.

In this sample, this clonotype turned up a few times. This sequence joins TRBV5-1 and TRBJ2-5; D is possibly TRBD2 (6 bases). The V end lost 1 base, the J end lost 4 bases, and 14 bases lay between the germline ends. The CDR3 is 15 amino acids. Germline CDR1 SGHRS, CDR2 YFSETQ. CDR3 region: CASSLYSGVLETQYF. The CDR3 DNA reads as TGCGCCAGCAGCTTGTATTCGGGAGTCTTAGAGACCCAGTACTTC.

This clonotype has a count of ten or more. The chain combines TRBV29-1 with TRBJ2-7, with D uncertain. Germline V gene lookup returns CDR1 SQVTM and CDR2 ANQGSEA. This CDR3 has 15 residues. Trimming took 0 bases from V and 0 from J, leaving 12 bases between them. CDR3 coding DNA: TGCAGCGTTGAAGATCGGCGGTCCTCCTCCTACGAGCAGTACTTC. Translated, it gives CSVEDRRSSSYEQYF.